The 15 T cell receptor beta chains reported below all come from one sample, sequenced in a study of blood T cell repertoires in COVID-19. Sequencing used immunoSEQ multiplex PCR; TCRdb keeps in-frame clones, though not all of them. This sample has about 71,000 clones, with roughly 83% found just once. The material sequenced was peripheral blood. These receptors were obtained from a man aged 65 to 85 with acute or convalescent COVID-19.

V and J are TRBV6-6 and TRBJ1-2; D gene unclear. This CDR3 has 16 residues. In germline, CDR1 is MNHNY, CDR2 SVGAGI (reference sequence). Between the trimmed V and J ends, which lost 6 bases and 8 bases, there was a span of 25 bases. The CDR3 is CASRDSKGFRTGGYTF. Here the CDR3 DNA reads TGTGCCAGCAGGGATTCTAAGGGATTCCGGACGGGGGGCTACACCTTC.

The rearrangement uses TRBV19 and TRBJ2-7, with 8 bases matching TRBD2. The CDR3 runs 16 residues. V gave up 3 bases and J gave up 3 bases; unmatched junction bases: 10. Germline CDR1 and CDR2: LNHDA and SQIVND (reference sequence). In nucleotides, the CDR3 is TGTGCCAGTAGTATTCAGGGACTAGGGGCAATCTACGAGCAGTACTTC. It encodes CASSIQGLGAIYEQYF.

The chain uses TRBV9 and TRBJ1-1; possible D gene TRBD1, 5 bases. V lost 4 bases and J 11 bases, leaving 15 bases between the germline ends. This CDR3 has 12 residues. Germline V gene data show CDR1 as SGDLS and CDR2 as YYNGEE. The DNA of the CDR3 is TGTGCCAGCAGCACCGACAGCTCAGCGGCTTTCTTT. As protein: CASSTDSSAAFF.

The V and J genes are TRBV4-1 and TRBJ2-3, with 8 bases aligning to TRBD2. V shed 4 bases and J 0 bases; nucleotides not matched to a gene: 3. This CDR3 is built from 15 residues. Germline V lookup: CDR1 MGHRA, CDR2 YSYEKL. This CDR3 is CASSLLAASTDTQYF. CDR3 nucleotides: TGCGCCAGCAGCCTACTAGCGGCAAGCACAGATACGCAGTATTTT.

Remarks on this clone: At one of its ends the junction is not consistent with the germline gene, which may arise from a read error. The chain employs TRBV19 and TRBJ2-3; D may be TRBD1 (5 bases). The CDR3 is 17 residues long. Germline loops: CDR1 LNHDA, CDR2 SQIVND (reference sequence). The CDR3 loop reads CASSVDLRATGTDTQYF. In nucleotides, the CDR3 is TGTGCCAGTAGTGTAGATCTCAGGGCCACGGGCACAGATACGCAGTATTTT.

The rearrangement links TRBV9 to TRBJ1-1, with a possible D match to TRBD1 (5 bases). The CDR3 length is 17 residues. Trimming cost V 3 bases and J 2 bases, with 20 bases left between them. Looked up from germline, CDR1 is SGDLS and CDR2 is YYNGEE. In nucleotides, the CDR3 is TGTGCCAGCAGCGCACCATCCGGGTCGCAGGGAAACACTGAAGCTTTCTTT. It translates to CASSAPSGSQGNTEAFF.

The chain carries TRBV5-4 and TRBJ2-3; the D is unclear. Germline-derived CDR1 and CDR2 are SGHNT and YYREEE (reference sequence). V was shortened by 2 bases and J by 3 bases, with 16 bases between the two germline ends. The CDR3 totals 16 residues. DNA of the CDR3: TGTGCCAGCAGCTTTCCCTCGACTGAGGAGACAGATACGCAGTATTTT. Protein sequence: CASSFPSTEETDTQYF. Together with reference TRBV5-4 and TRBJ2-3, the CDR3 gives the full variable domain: ETGVTQSPTHLIKTRGQQVTLRCSSQSGHNTVSWYQQALGQGPQFIFQYYREEENGRGNFPPRFSGLQFPNYSSELNVNALELDDSALYLCASSFPSTEETDTQYFGPGTRLTVL.

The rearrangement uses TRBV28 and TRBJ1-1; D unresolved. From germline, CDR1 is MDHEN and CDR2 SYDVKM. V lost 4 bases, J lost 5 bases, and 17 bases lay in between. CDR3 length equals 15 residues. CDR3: CASSYFSRRWTEAFF. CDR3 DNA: TGTGCCAGCAGTTATTTTTCGCGGAGATGGACTGAAGCTTTCTTT.

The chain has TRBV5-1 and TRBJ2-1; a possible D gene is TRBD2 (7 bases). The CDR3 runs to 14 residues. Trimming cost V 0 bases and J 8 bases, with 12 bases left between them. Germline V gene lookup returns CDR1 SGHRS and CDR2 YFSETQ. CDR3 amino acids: CASSLGGGGHEQFF. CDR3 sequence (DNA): TGCGCCAGCAGCTTGGGAGGGGGGGGGCATGAGCAGTTCTTC. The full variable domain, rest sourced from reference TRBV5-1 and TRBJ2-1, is KAGVTQTPRYLIKTRGQQVTLSCSPISGHRSVSWYQQTPGQGLQFLFEYFSETQRNKGNFPGRFSGRQFSNSRSEMNVSTLELGDSALYLCASSLGGGGHEQFFGPGTRLTVL.

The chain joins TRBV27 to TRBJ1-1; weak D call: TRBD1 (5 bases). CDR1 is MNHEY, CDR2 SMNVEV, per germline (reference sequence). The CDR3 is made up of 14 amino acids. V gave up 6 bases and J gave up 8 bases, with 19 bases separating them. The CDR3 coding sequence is TGTGCCAGCAGCCCCCTTGGAAGACAGATCGAAGCTTTCTTT. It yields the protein CASSPLGRQIEAFF.

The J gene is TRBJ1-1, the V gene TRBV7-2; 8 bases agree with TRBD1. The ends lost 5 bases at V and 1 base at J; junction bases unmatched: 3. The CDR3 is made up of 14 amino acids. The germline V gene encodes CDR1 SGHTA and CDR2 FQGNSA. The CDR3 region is CASSLGQANTEAFF. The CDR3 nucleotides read TGTGCCAGCAGCCTGGGACAGGCGAACACTGAAGCTTTCTTT.

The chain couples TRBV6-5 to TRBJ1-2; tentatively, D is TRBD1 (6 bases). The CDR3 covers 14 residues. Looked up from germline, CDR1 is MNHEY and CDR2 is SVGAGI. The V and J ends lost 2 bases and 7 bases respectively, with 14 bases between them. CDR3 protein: CASSYIAGAAGYTF. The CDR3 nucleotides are TGTGCCAGCAGTTACATCGCAGGGGCGGCTGGCTACACCTTC.

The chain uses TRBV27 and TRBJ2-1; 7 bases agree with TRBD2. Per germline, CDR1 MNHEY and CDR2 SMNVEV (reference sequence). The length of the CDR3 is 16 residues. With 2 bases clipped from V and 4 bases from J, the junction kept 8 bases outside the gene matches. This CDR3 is CASSLEISGGYNEQFF. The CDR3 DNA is TGTGCCAGCAGTTTAGAAATCTCGGGGGGTTACAATGAGCAGTTCTTC.

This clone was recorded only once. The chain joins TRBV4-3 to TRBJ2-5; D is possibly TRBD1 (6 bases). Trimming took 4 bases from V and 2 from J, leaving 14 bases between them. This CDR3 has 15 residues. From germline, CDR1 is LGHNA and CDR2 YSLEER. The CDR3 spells CASSPSFGQQETQYF. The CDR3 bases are TGCGCCAGCAGCCCTTCCTTCGGACAGCAAGAGACCCAGTACTTC.

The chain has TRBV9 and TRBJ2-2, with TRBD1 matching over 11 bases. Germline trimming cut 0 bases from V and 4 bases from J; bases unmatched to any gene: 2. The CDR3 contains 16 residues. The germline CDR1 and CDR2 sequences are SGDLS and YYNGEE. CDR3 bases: TGTGCCAGCAGCGTAGGGACAGGGGGCTTCACCGGGGAGCTGTTTTTT. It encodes CASSVGTGGFTGELFF.